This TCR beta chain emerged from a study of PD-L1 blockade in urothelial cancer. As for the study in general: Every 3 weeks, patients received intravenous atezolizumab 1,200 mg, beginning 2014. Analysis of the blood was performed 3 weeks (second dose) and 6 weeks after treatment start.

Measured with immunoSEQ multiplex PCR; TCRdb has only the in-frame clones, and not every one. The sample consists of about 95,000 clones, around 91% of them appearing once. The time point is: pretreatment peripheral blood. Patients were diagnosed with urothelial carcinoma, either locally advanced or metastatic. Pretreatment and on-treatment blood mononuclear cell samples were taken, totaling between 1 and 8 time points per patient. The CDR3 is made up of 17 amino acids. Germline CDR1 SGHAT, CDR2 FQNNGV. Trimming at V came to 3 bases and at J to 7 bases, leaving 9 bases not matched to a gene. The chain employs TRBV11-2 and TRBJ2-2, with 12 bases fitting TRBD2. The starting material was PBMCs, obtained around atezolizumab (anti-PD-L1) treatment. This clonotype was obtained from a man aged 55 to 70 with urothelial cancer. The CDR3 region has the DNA TGTGCCAGCAGCTTCGGGTCTAGCGGGGGGGCTGGCGGGGAGCTGTTTTTT. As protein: CASSFGSSGGAGGELFF.